Detailed here is one T cell receptor beta chain. The antigen remains undetermined. The data are from a study of metastatic and nonmetastatic thyroid tumors. The overall study: The authors compared repertoires across blood and tumor or nodule tissue from malignant and benign thyroid patients. Study results and caveats: Across blood and tumor, TCR beta diversity in malignant thyroid tumors was reportedly significantly higher than in benign nodules.

Original processing notes: Built for papillary thyroid cancer, a distant-metastasis classifier drew on CDR3 differences across clinicopathological groups. TCRdb reanalyzed the PCR reads with MiXCR. The V and J calls here are based on TCRdb, not the publication. The sample records 30,000 or so clones, 20% to 25% being singletons. Treatment of any kind had been given to no patient before thyroid surgery. V was clipped by 8 bases and J by 2 bases, with 13 bases between them. Per the germline V gene, CDR1 is MNHNS and CDR2 is SASEGT. This CDR3 is 13 amino acids long. This chain connects TRBV6-1 to TRBJ2-7; D is perhaps TRBD1 or TRBD2 (5 bases each). This clonotype was obtained from a female donor with papillary thyroid cancer or a benign thyroid nodule (not recorded which). Some clones in this sample may be carry-over from other donors' samples. Sequenced: blood. This CDR3 is CASFEGRPYEQYF. The CDR3 DNA is TGTGCCAGCTTTGAGGGGCGCCCCTACGAGCAGTACTTC.